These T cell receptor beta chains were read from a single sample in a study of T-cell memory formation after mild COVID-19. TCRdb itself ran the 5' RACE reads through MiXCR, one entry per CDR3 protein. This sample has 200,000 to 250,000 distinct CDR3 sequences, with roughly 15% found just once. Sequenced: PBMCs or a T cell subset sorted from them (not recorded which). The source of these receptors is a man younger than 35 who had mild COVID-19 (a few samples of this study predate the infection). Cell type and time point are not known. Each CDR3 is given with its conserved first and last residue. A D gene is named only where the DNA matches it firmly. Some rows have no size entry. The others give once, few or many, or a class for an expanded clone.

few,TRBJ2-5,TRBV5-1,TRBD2,TGCGCCAGCAGCTGGGGACTAGCGGGGGGACCGTCCCACCGGGAGACCCAGTACTTC,CASSWGLAGGPSHRETQYF
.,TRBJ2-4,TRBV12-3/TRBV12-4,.,TGTGCCAGCAGTTTATCCAAGACAGGACCCACTGCCAAAAACATTCAGTACTTC,CASSLSKTGPTAKNIQYF
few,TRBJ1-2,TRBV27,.,TGTGCCAGCAGTTTGCGGGTGGACACTGGCTACACCTTC,CASSLRVDTGYTF
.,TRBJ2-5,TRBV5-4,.,TGTGCCAGCAGCTTAAACGGAGGAGGGTACCAAGAGACCCAGTACTTC,CASSLNGGGYQETQYF
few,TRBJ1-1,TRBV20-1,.,TGCACCGAAGGTGGTTGGCAGCCGAACACTGAAGCTTTCTTT,CTEGGWQPNTEAFF
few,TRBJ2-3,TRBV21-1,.,TGTGCCAGCAGCAAAATCCGGACAGCCCCTTGGGATACGCAGTATTTT,CASSKIRTAPWDTQYF
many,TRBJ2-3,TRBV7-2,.,TGTGCCAGCAGCTTAGCGGGGCGGAGGGATACGCAGTATTTT,CASSLAGRRDTQYF
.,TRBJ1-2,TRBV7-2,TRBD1,TGTGCCAGCAGGCGTACAGGGGGCACGAACTATGGCTACACCTTC,CASRRTGGTNYGYTF
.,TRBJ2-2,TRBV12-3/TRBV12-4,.,TGTGCCAGTCTCCTCCGGACTGTAGCCGGGGAGCTGTTTTTT,CASLLRTVAGELFF
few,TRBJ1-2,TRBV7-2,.,TGTGCCAGCAGCTTCGGCAACTATGGCTACACCTTC,CASSFGNYGYTF
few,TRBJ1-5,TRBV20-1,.,TGCAGTGCTAGAAAATATAGCAATCAGCCCCAGCATTTT,CSARKYSNQPQHF
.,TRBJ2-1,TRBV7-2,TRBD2,TGTGCCAGCCTTATTCAGCGGGGGAACAATGAGCAGTTCTTC,CASLIQRGNNEQFF
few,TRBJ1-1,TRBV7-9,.,TGTGCCAGCAGCTTTCAGGGCTCGAACACTGAAGCTTTCTTT,CASSFQGSNTEAFF
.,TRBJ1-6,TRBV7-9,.,TGTGCCAGCAGCGTAGAGGGACCCCTCCACTTT,CASSVEGPLHF
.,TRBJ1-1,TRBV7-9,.,TGTGCCAGCAGATCCACCGGCTCTGAAGCTTTCTTT,CASRSTGSEAFF
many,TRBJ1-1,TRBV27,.,TGTGCCAGCAGTTTAGGGGGGATGAACACTGAAGCTTTCTTT,CASSLGGMNTEAFF
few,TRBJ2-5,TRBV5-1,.,TGCGCCAGCAGCGGGGCTTACCAAGAGACCCAGTACTTC,CASSGAYQETQYF
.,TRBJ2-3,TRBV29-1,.,TGCAGCGTTGGCGGGGTCGACACAGATACGCAGTATTTT,CSVGGVDTDTQYF
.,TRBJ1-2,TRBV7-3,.,TGTGCCAGCAGCTTAAATGGGGCCGCACTGACAGATGGCTACACCTTC,CASSLNGAALTDGYTF
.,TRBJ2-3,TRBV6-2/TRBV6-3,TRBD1,TGTGCCAGCAACCAAGGGGGCGGCCCAGATACGCAGTATTTT,CASNQGGGPDTQYF
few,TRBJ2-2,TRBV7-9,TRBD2,TGTGCCAGCAGACTGCTAGCGGACACCGGGGAGCTGTTTTTT,CASRLLADTGELFF
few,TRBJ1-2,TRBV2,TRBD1,TGTGCCAGCAGACTAGACAGGGTCGGAACGACGGGCACCTTC,CASRLDRVGTTGTF
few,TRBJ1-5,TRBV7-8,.,TGTGCCAGCAGCTTACAAAGTTCCGGGAATCAGCCCCAGCATTTT,CASSLQSSGNQPQHF
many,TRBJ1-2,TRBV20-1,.,TGCAGTGCTACAGACGACCGGGACTATGGCTACACCTTC,CSATDDRDYGYTF
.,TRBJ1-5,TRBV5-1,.,TGCGCCAGCAGCCCCCGGGGGGCTCTGGGTCAGCCCCAGCATTTT,CASSPRGALGQPQHF
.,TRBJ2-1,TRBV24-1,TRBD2,TGTGCCACCAGTGGGACTAGCGGGGGTAGCTCCTACAATGAGCAGTTCTTC,CATSGTSGGSSYNEQFF